This TCR beta chain comes out of a study of shared clonotypes between healthy human individuals. Study observations and caveats: Generation probability values for non-shared clonotypes were lower than those for clonotypes shared by all four donors.

The germline gives CDR1 MDHEN, CDR2 SYDVKM. V was shortened by 8 bases and J by 1 base, with 12 bases between the two germline ends. The CDR3 is 14 amino acids. About this clone: What it binds is unknown.

Each PCR replicate from the sorted subsets contained approximately 0.2 ug DNA, which is 25,000 to 30,000 T cell genomes. This table comes from immunoSEQ multiplex PCR, and its TCRdb copy is limited to in-frame clones, with some not included. The sample lists 1.5 million to 1.9 million clones; under 99% were seen once. Healthy adults negative for HIV, lacking recent acute infections or vaccinations, served as donors. Sequenced sample: naive CD4+ T cells sorted from blood. Subset defined: CD45RA+ positively selected. The chain combines TRBV28 with TRBJ1-5; D uncertain. The origin of this receptor is a man aged 25 to 40 in good health. The CDR3: CASQFPGSNQPQHF. The CDR3, as DNA: TGTGCCAGCCAGTTTCCGGGAAGCAATCAGCCCCAGCATTTT.